Below, one T cell receptor (beta chain) is given with its context. What it recognizes is unknown. Primers included in the PCR were 60 Vbeta and 13 Jbeta primers. Data came from immunoSEQ multiplex PCR; TCRdb stores just in-frame clones and leaves some out. Of about 57,000 clones in the sample, around 81% were seen once. The germline CDR1 and CDR2 sequences are MNHEY and SMNVEV (reference sequence). This CDR3 is built from 15 residues. J was trimmed by 3 bases and V by 2 bases; bases with no gene match: 4. The data belong to a study of cytomegalovirus exposure and HLA in healthy donors. Points from the study as a whole: Indistinguishable V segments such as TRBV6-2 and TRBV6-3 were excluded. Within an earlier analysis, most TCR beta V segments proved productive either about 90% or about 30% of the time.

The sample was PBMCs. The chain is built from TRBV27 and TRBJ2-1; the match to TRBD1 covers 7 bases. The clonotype comes from a male donor in good health and CMV-seronegative. The CDR3 loop reads CASSLGTVSYNEQFF. The CDR3 DNA follows: TGTGCCAGCAGTTTAGGGACAGTGAGCTACAATGAGCAGTTCTTC.